This passage covers 14 T cell receptor beta chains from one sample sequenced in a study of cytomegalovirus exposure and HLA in healthy donors. TCRdb's table, derived via immunoSEQ multiplex PCR, lists solely in-frame clones and lacks some. The sample consists of over 250,000 clones, roughly nine tenths of them appearing once. Sequences were obtained from PBMCs. The origin of the receptors is a woman in her twenties or thirties in good health and CMV-seropositive.

The chain recombines TRBV5-5 with TRBJ2-3; D remains ambiguous. V lost 4 bases and J lost 0, with 3 bases in between. Germline V CDR1 and CDR2: SGHKS, YYEKEE (reference sequence). The length of the CDR3 is 12 residues. For the CDR3, the DNA is TGTGCCAGCAGCCGGAGCACAGATACGCAGTATTTT. Encoded protein: CASSRSTDTQYF.

As regards this clone: Other DNA sequences within the sample encode an identical CDR3. V is TRBV11-2 and J is TRBJ2-3; unclear D gene. The V end was cut by 5 bases, the J end by 0 bases, with 0 bases between. CDR1 and CDR2 from the germline V gene are SGHAT and FQNNGV. The CDR3 spans 11 residues. CDR3 nucleotide sequence: TGTGCCAGCAGCAGCACAGATACGCAGTATTTT. Protein product: CASSSTDTQYF.

The chain joins TRBV4-3 to TRBJ2-7; TRBD1 matches 7 bases. The germline CDR1 and CDR2 sequences are LGHNA and YSLEER. This CDR3 is built from 14 residues. V shed 4 bases and J 6 bases; nucleotides not matched to a gene: 9. CDR3 sequence reads: CASSRVKGASEQYF. The CDR3 coding sequence is TGCGCCAGCAGCCGCGTGAAGGGGGCCAGCGAGCAGTACTTC.

The rearrangement joins TRBV5-6 to TRBJ2-7; D call uncertain. The V end was cut by 4 bases, the J end by 6 bases, with 8 bases between. Germline V CDR1 and CDR2: SGHDT, YYEEEE. CDR3 length: 11 residues. CDR3 sequence reads: CASSTGREQYF. CDR3 coding DNA: TGTGCCAGCAGCACTGGGCGCGAGCAGTACTTC. The variable domain in full, with the rest retrieved from reference TRBV5-6 and TRBJ2-7, is DAGVTQSPTHLIKTRGQQVTLRCSPKSGHDTVSWYQQALGQGPQFIFQYYEEEERQRGNFPDRFSGHQFPNYSSELNVNALLLGDSALYLCASSTGREQYFGPGTRLTVT.

The gene calls are TRBV9 and TRBJ2-5, with no clear D. Between the trimmed V and J ends, which lost 0 bases and 4 bases, there was a span of 10 bases. CDR1 SGDLS and CDR2 YYNGEE come from the germline V gene. This CDR3 contains 14 residues. The CDR3 loop reads CASSVGKGRETQYF. The CDR3 region has the DNA TGTGCCAGCAGCGTAGGAAAAGGTAGAGAGACCCAGTACTTC.

The rearrangement uses TRBV29-1 and TRBJ1-2, with 9 bases fitting TRBD1. The length of the CDR3 is 12 residues. Looked up from germline, CDR1 is SQVTM and CDR2 is ANQGSEA. J was trimmed by 7 bases and V by 6 bases; bases with no gene match: 6. Here the CDR3 DNA reads TGCAGCGTAGAAACAGGGGGCCTTGGCTACACCTTC. It specifies CSVETGGLGYTF. Together with reference TRBV29-1 and TRBJ1-2, the CDR3 gives the full variable domain: SAVISQKPSRDICQRGTSLTIQCQVDSQVTMMFWYRQQPGQSLTLIATANQGSEATYESGFVIDKFPISRPNLTFSTLTVSNMSPEDSSIYLCSVETGGLGYTFGSGTRLTVV.

This chain connects TRBV14 to TRBJ2-3; D perhaps matches TRBD2 (6 bases). This CDR3 region has 15 residues. Germline V gives CDR1 SGHDN, CDR2 FVKESK. Deletions cut 1 base from V and 2 bases from J, with 10 bases between. The CDR3 region is CASSQALALTDTQYF. CDR3 sequence (DNA): TGTGCCAGCAGCCAAGCGCTAGCGCTCACAGATACGCAGTATTTT.

V gene TRBV19 combines with J gene TRBJ2-7; TRBD1 matches 12 bases. V trimming: 5 bases; J trimming: 2 bases; junction bases outside the gene matches: 7. There are 16 residues in the CDR3. Germline CDR1 reads LNHDA; CDR2 reads SQIVND (reference sequence). CDR3 nucleotide sequence: TGTGCCAGTAGTGTGGGACAGGGGGCGAGTGCCTACGAGCAGTACTTC. It is translated as CASSVGQGASAYEQYF.

V and J are TRBV4-1 and TRBJ2-7, with a weak D call TRBD2 (6 bases). The CDR3 is made up of 15 amino acids. The germline CDR1 and CDR2 sequences are MGHRA and YSYEKL. V lost 4 bases and J lost 0, with 13 bases in between. In DNA, the CDR3 is TGCGCCAGCAGCCTAAGGGCGGGGACCTCCTACGAGCAGTACTTC. Amino acids: CASSLRAGTSYEQYF.

The rearrangement joins TRBV27 to TRBJ2-7; 10 bases line up with TRBD2. V was pared by 3 bases and J by 3 bases, with 5 bases of the junction left unmatched. This CDR3 is 15 amino acids long. The germline gives CDR1 MNHEY, CDR2 SMNVEV (reference sequence). CDR3 residues: CASSFSRTSGYEQYF. The CDR3 nucleotides read TGTGCCAGCAGTTTTAGCAGGACTAGCGGCTACGAGCAGTACTTC.

CDR3 bases: TGTGCCAGCAGCTTATCGTTAGCGGGAGGTTCCAACGAGCAGTACTTC. This gives the protein CASSLSLAGGSNEQYF. The chain carries TRBV7-8 and TRBJ2-7; 10 nucleotides match TRBD2. V shed 2 bases, J shed 5 bases, and the junction held 9 bases outside the gene matches. CDR3 size: 16 residues. Germline CDR1 reads SGHVS; CDR2 reads FQNEAQ.

The gene calls are TRBV6-5 and TRBJ2-7, with a weak D call TRBD2 (5 bases). From germline, CDR1 is MNHEY and CDR2 SVGAGI. With 2 bases removed from V and 0 bases from J, the gap between germline ends came to 11 bases. The CDR3 has 15 amino acids. This chain's CDR3 is CASSYSFAGSYEQYF. In DNA form, the CDR3 reads TGTGCCAGCAGTTACAGCTTTGCGGGCTCCTACGAGCAGTACTTC.

The chain couples TRBV4-2 to TRBJ1-5; D gene uncertain. Germline CDR1 LGHNA, CDR2 YNFKEQ. The CDR3 has 15 residues. The V gene lost 0 bases and the J gene lost 3 bases, with 9 bases spanning the gap. The CDR3 DNA reads as TGTGCCAGCAGCCAAGAGAGACACTTCAATCAGCCCCAGCATTTT. It yields the protein CASSQERHFNQPQHF.

The chain recombines TRBV19 with TRBJ2-3, with D possibly matching TRBD2 (6 bases). The CDR3 is made up of 15 amino acids. V gave up 5 bases and J gave up 6 bases, with 18 bases separating them. The germline V gene encodes CDR1 LNHDA and CDR2 SQIVND (reference sequence). The CDR3 DNA follows: TGTGCCAGTAGTTTATCTAGCGCCCAGCGGGATACGCAGTATTTT. It codes for CASSLSSAQRDTQYF.